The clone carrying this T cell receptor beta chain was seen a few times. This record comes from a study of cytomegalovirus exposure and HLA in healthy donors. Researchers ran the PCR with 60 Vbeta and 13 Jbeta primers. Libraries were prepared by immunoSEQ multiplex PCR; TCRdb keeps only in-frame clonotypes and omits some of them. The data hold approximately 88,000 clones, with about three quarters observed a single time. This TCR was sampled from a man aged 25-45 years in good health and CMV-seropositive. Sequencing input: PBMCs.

The CDR3 DNA reads TGTGCCAGCAGTATAGGACAGGGTGGCTACACCTTC. It yields the protein CASSIGQGGYTF. The chain joins TRBV6-5 to TRBJ1-2, with TRBD1 matching over 8 bases. Germline V gene sequence: CDR1 MNHEY, CDR2 SVGAGI. The trim removed 5 bases at V and 7 bases at J, leaving 3 bases unmatched. The CDR3 is 12 residues long.